The rows below give T cell receptor beta chains drawn from one sample of a study of blood T cells in healthy people across ages. MiXCR, applied by TCRdb to the 5' RACE reads, yields one record per CDR3 protein. The data show hundreds of thousands of distinct CDR3 sequences, with 49% seen just once and 25% to 35% held by the top ten. Sequencing was carried out using blood. These receptors came from a woman aged 55 to 70 in good health. Both conserved end residues are part of each CDR3. A D gene is named only where the DNA matches it firmly. Clone size is given for some rows only: seen once, a few or many times, or a class if the clone is expanded.

V gene	D gene	J gene	clone size	CDR3 DNA	CDR3 protein
TRBV24-1	TRBD2	TRBJ2-1	-	TGTGCCACCAGTGACCCATCCGTCCAGGGGGAAGCGGGAGGGCCGCTCAATGAGCAGTTCTTC	CATSDPSVQGEAGGPLNEQFF
TRBV7-2	-	TRBJ1-2	few	TGTGCCAGCAGCTTAGCGATAAGGGACTATGGCTACACCTTC	CASSLAIRDYGYTF
TRBV20-1	TRBD2	TRBJ2-7	-	TGCAGTGCTAGATCCCAGCGGGAGGGTTCCTACAATGAGCAGTACTTC	CSARSQREGSYNEQYF
TRBV20-1	TRBD2	TRBJ2-1	-	TGCAGTGCTAGAGAAACCGATAGCGGGAGTAAGTTCTTC	CSARETDSGSKFF
TRBV7-3	-	TRBJ2-7	-	TGTGCCAGCAGCGCTGGGCAGGGGTTCGGCGAGCAGTACTTC	CASSAGQGFGEQYF
TRBV5-1	-	TRBJ1-2	-	TGCGCCAGCAGCTTTACAGACGGACACTATGGCTACACCTTC	CASSFTDGHYGYTF
TRBV20-1	-	TRBJ2-3	-	TGCAGTGCTAGCGGAAATCTAGTGGGAGCCGGCGATACGCAGTATTTT	CSASGNLVGAGDTQYF
TRBV16	TRBD2	TRBJ2-7	many	TGTGCCAGCAGCCATACGAAGCGGGAGTCCGAGCAGTACTTC	CASSHTKRESEQYF
TRBV4-1	-	TRBJ2-7	-	TGCGCCAGCAGTGAGCTAGCGAGAGAATCCTACGAGCAGTACTTC	CASSELARESYEQYF
TRBV24-1	-	TRBJ2-7	many	TGTGCCACCAGTGATTATCCGGACTGGTACTTC	CATSDYPDWYF
TRBV7-2	-	TRBJ2-7	many	TGTGCCAGCAGCTTTTACTACGAGCAGTACTTC	CASSFYYEQYF
TRBV5-1	-	TRBJ1-5	-	TGCGCCAGCAGCTTAGATGGCGGAATCGAACAGCCCCAGCATTTT	CASSLDGGIEQPQHF
TRBV7-9	TRBD1	TRBJ2-7	-	TGTGCCAGCAGCTTAGGCGACGCCGGGACAGACTTCTCCTACGAGCAGTACTTC	CASSLGDAGTDFSYEQYF
TRBV27	TRBD1	TRBJ2-7	-	TGTGCCAGCAGTTTACCCCTTGGGGACAGCTCCTACGAGCAGTACTTC	CASSLPLGDSSYEQYF
TRBV29-1	-	TRBJ1-2	few	TGCAGCGTTCGTCCTTCAGGGAGCTATGGCTACACCTTC	CSVRPSGSYGYTF
TRBV4-3	TRBD1	TRBJ2-7	-	TGCGCCAGCAGCCAAGATCATGGGACAGACCTCTCCTACGAGCAGTACTTC	CASSQDHGTDLSYEQYF
TRBV7-2	-	TRBJ1-6	few	TGTGCCAGCAACCTGCTCGGGTCCGGGTCGGATTCACCCCTCCACTTT	CASNLLGSGSDSPLHF
TRBV5-1	TRBD1	TRBJ2-7	-	TGCGCCAGCGGACAGGGATTCAATGAGCAGTACTTC	CASGQGFNEQYF
TRBV2	-	TRBJ1-2	few	TGTGCCAGCAGTGTACAGGGTGGAGGCTACACCTTC	CASSVQGGGYTF
TRBV11-2	-	TRBJ2-5	-	TGTGCCAGCAGCGACGCCGGGACTCACCAAGAGACCCAGTACTTC	CASSDAGTHQETQYF
TRBV20-1	-	TRBJ2-7	-	TGCAGTGCTAGGCCCCTGGGGTCGGCGTTCTACGAGCAGTACTTC	CSARPLGSAFYEQYF
TRBV4-3	-	TRBJ2-7	-	TGCGCCAGCAGCCAAGAGTTGGACCCCGGGATAGGCTACGAGCAGTACTTC	CASSQELDPGIGYEQYF
TRBV10-3	-	TRBJ1-2	few	TGTGCCATCAGTGGTACCCAGCCGGGTGGCTACACCTTC	CAISGTQPGGYTF
TRBV10-3	TRBD2	TRBJ2-7	-	TGTGCCATCAGGGGGACTAGTGGCGAGCAGTACTTC	CAIRGTSGEQYF
TRBV7-9	TRBD1	TRBJ1-2	-	TGTGCCAGCAGCCTAAGACAGGGTGCCAACTATGGCTACACCTTC	CASSLRQGANYGYTF
TRBV27	TRBD1	TRBJ2-1	few	TGTGCCAGCAGTTTGTCGGACAGGGGAGTGCAGTTCTTC	CASSLSDRGVQFF
TRBV11-2	TRBD2	TRBJ2-7	few	TGTGCCAGCAGCTTTACGGGAGGCGCTGAGTACGAGCAGTACTTC	CASSFTGGAEYEQYF
TRBV20-1	TRBD2	TRBJ2-7	once	TGCAGTGCTAGAGATTTTGCTAGCGGGAGTTCTTACGGGCAGTACTTC	CSARDFASGSSYGQYF
TRBV28	TRBD2	TRBJ2-2	-	TGTGCCAGCAGTTCATATTCGGGAGGGAACACCGGGGAGCTGTTTTTT	CASSSYSGGNTGELFF
TRBV29-1	TRBD1	TRBJ1-2	few	TGCAGCGTCCCGGACAGGGTTCCGGGTGGCTACACCTTC	CSVPDRVPGGYTF
TRBV4-3	TRBD2	TRBJ2-5	-	TGCGCCAGCAGCCAAGAATTGGCGCTAGCGGGCCACAATGAGCAGTACTTC	CASSQELALAGHNEQYF
TRBV20-1	-	TRBJ2-3	few	TGCAGTGCTAGAGATTTTCTAGATGGCACAGATACGCAGTATTTT	CSARDFLDGTDTQYF
TRBV12-3/TRBV12-4	-	TRBJ2-5	-	TGTGCCAGCAGTGTGATGAGGTTCGGGGAGCAGTACTTC	CASSVMRFGEQYF
TRBV9	-	TRBJ2-2	-	TGTGCCAGCAGCACAGACAGGTTGGCCCGGGAGCTGTTTTTT	CASSTDRLARELFF
TRBV11-2	TRBD2	TRBJ2-1	-	TGTGCCAGCAGCTTAGCGGGGGGAGAGTACAATGAGCAGTTCTTC	CASSLAGGEYNEQFF
TRBV7-2	-	TRBJ2-7	-	TGTGCCAGCAGGAGGGACATGGCCTACGAGCAGTACTTC	CASRRDMAYEQYF
TRBV7-3	TRBD2	TRBJ2-1	many	TGTGCCAGCAGCTTGGGACTAGCGGAGTACAATGAGCAGTTCTTC	CASSLGLAEYNEQFF
TRBV2	TRBD1	TRBJ2-7	few	TGTGCCAGCAATATCGGACAGGAGCATCAGTACTTC	CASNIGQEHQYF
TRBV7-9	-	TRBJ1-1	many	TGTGCCAGCAGCTTAGGTGGTGAAGCTTTCTTT	CASSLGGEAFF
TRBV28	-	TRBJ1-6	many	TGTGCCAGCAGTTTCGGGGGCGGGGGTTCACCCCTCCACTTT	CASSFGGGGSPLHF
TRBV20-1	-	TRBJ2-1	-	TGCAGTGCTAGAGCCGACATCTACAATGAGCAGTTCTTC	CSARADIYNEQFF
TRBV19	TRBD2	TRBJ2-5	-	TGTGCCAGTAGTTCCCCTAGCGGGAGGGCCCTCGAGACCCAGTACTTC	CASSSPSGRALETQYF
TRBV25-1	TRBD1	TRBJ1-4	-	TGTGCCAGCAGTGACGACAGGGCGACTAATGAAAAACTGTTTTTT	CASSDDRATNEKLFF
TRBV5-6	-	TRBJ2-3	-	TGTGCCAGCAGCCCCCCGCGGCTTATAGGGACAGATACGCAGTATTTT	CASSPPRLIGTDTQYF
TRBV18	-	TRBJ2-7	-	TGTGCCAGCTCACCTGAGGCGGGACTCCCCTCCTACGAGCAGTACTTC	CASSPEAGLPSYEQYF
TRBV20-1	-	TRBJ2-5	few	TGCAGTGCTAGAGATGCCGGGGGCTACCAAGAGACCCAGTACTTC	CSARDAGGYQETQYF
TRBV7-9	-	TRBJ2-7	many	TGTGCCAGCAGCTTAGGAGACGGCGCCTACGAGCAGTACTTC	CASSLGDGAYEQYF
TRBV20-1	-	TRBJ2-1	-	TGCAGTGCTAGAGATCTTGAGGGGCGGAATGAGCAGTTCTTC	CSARDLEGRNEQFF
TRBV6-2/TRBV6-3	-	TRBJ1-2	once	TGTGCCAGCAGTGACCGGGGACCATATGGCTACACCTTC	CASSDRGPYGYTF
TRBV25-1	TRBD2	TRBJ2-1	many	TGTGCCAGCAGTGAAAAAAGCGGGAGATTCTACAATGAGCAGTTCTTC	CASSEKSGRFYNEQFF
TRBV9	-	TRBJ2-1	few	TGTGCCAGCAGCCCCCGACCTACTGGTAATGAGCAGTTCTTC	CASSPRPTGNEQFF